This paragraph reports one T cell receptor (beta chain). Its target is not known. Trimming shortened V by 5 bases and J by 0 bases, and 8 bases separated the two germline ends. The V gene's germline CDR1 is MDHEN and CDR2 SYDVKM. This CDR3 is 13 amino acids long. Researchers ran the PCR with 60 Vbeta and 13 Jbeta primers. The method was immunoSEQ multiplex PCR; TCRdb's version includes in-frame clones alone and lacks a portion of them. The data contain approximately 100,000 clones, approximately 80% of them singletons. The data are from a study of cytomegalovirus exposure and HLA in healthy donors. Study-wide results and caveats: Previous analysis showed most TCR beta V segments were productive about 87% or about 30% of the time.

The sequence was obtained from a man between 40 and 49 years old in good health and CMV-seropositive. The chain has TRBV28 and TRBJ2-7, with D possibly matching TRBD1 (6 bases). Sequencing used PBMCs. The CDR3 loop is CASSTGSSYEQYF. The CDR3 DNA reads TGTGCCAGCAGTACAGGGAGCTCCTACGAGCAGTACTTC. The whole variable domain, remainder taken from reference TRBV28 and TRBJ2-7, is DVKVTQSSRYLVKRTGEKVFLECVQDMDHENMFWYRQDPGLGLRLIYFSYDVKMKEKGDIPEGYSVSREKKERFSLILESASTNQTSMYLCASSTGSSYEQYFGPGTRLTVT.